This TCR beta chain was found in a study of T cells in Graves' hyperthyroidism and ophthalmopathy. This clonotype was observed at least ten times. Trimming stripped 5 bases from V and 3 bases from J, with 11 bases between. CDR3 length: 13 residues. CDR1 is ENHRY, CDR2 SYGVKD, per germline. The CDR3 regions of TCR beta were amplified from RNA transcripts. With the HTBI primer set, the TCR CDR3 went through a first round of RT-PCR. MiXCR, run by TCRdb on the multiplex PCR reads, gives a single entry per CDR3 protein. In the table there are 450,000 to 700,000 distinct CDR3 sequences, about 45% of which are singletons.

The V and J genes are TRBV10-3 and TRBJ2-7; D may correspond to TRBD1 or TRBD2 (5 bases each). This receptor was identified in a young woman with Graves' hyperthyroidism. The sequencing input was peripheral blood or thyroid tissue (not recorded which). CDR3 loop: CAISPGPSYEQYF. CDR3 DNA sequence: TGTGCCATCAGTCCGGGACCGAGCTACGAGCAGTACTTC.